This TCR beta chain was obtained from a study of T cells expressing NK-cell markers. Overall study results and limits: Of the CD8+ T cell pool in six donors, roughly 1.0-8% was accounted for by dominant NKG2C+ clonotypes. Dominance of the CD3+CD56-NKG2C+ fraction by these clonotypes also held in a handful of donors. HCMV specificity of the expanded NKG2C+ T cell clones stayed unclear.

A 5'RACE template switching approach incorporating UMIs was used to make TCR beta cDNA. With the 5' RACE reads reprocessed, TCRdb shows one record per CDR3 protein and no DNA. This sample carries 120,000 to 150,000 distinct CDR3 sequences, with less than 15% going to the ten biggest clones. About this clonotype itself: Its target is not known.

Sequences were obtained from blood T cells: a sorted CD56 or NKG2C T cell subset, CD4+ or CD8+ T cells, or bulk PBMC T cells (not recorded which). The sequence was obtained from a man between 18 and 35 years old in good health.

The CDR3 loop is CASSSSTGSYEQYF. The chain has TRBV7-8 and TRBJ2-7; the TCRdb call, TRBD1, lacks DNA for checking. The CDR3 loop spans 14 amino acids. The germline gives CDR1 SGHVS, CDR2 FQNEAQ.